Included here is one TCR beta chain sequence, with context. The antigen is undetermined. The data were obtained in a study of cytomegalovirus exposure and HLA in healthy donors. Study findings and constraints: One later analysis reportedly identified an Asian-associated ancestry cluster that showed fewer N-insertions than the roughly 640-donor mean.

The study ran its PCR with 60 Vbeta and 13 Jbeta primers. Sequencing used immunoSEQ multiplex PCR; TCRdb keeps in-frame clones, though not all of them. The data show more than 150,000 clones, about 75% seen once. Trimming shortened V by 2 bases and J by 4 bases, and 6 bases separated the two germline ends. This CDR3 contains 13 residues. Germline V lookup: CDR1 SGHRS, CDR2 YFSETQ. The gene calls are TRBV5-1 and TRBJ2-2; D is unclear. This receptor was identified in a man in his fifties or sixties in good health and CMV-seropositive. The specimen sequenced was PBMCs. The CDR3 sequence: CASSFDSTGELFF. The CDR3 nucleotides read TGCGCCAGCAGCTTCGACTCCACCGGGGAGCTGTTTTTT.